One and the same sample provided the 28 T cell receptor beta chains below, sequenced in a study of blood T cell repertoires in COVID-19. Only in-frame clones appear in the TCRdb table, and some are missing; sequencing was by immunoSEQ multiplex PCR. The table includes more than 250,000 clones, roughly 90% detected once. The sample taken for sequencing was peripheral blood. The receptors originated from a human donor in a cohort sampled during active COVID-19.

This clone has a single count. The rearrangement links TRBV28 to TRBJ1-5; D ambiguous. The CDR3 consists of 15 residues. Germline V gene sequence: CDR1 MDHEN, CDR2 SYDVKM. Trimming took 8 bases from V and 5 from J, leaving 19 bases between them. The CDR3 reads CASSEPTEWDQPQHF. CDR3 sequence (DNA): TGTGCCAGCTCGGAGCCTACGGAGTGGGATCAGCCCCAGCATTTT.

The chain couples TRBV18 to TRBJ1-1; tentative D call: TRBD1 (6 bases). Trimming removed 6 bases from V and 0 bases from J, with 11 bases in between. CDR3 length equals 14 residues. Germline V gives CDR1 KGHSH, CDR2 LQKENI. The CDR3 DNA is TGTGCCAGCTCCCTCCAGGGGTTGAACACTGAAGCTTTCTTT. Translation: CASSLQGLNTEAFF.

The chain has TRBV7-2 and TRBJ1-2; no definite D call. The CDR3 is made up of 13 amino acids. V lost 1 base and J 3 bases, leaving 6 bases between the germline ends. The germline gives CDR1 SGHTA, CDR2 FQGNSA. The CDR3 region is CASSLGSDYGYTF. CDR3 DNA: TGTGCCAGCAGCTTAGGATCGGACTATGGCTACACCTTC.

The genes are TRBV9 and TRBJ2-1; TRBD2 matches at 13 bases. The germline V gene has CDR1 SGDLS and CDR2 YYNGEE. The length of the CDR3 is 16 residues. Trimming removed 3 bases from V and 3 bases from J; junction bases left unmatched: 3. The CDR3 spells CASSGGTSGNYNEQFF. In DNA form, the CDR3 reads TGTGCCAGCAGCGGAGGGACTAGCGGGAACTACAATGAGCAGTTCTTC.

The rearrangement uses TRBV4-3 and TRBJ2-3, with a tentative D call TRBD2 (5 bases). CDR3 length equals 14 residues. CDR1 is LGHNA and CDR2 is YSLEER in the germline V gene. V gave up 3 bases and J gave up 2 bases, with 9 bases separating them. CDR3 in DNA: TGCGCCAGCAGCCAGGTGACTACCACAGATACGCAGTATTTT. The encoded protein is CASSQVTTTDTQYF.

The chain combines TRBV7-9 with TRBJ2-5, with D perhaps TRBD2 (6 bases). This CDR3 region has 13 residues. V was clipped by 1 base and J by 5 bases, with 8 bases between them. Germline V lookup: CDR1 SEHNR, CDR2 FQNEAQ (reference sequence). DNA of the CDR3: TGTGCCAGCAGCTTAGGACGGGGGGAGACCCAGTACTTC. This gives the protein CASSLGRGETQYF.

This chain uses TRBV28 with TRBJ2-7, with TRBD1 matching over 8 bases. The CDR3 extends over 16 amino acids. Germline V lookup: CDR1 MDHEN, CDR2 SYDVKM. V was clipped by 6 bases and J by 3 bases; unmatched bases: 13. DNA for the CDR3: TGTGCCAGCAGCCCCCGTGGACAGGGCATACTCTACGAGCAGTACTTC. Protein: CASSPRGQGILYEQYF.

The chain is built from TRBV7-2 and TRBJ1-6, with D maybe TRBD1 (5 bases). In germline, CDR1 is SGHTA, CDR2 FQGNSA. V was shortened by 1 base and J by 10 bases, with 14 bases between the two germline ends. The CDR3 has 15 amino acids. This CDR3 is CASSLVGSGESPLHF. In DNA form, the CDR3 reads TGTGCCAGCAGCTTAGTAGGGTCGGGGGAATCACCCCTCCACTTT. The variable domain in full, completed from reference TRBV7-2 and TRBJ1-6, reads GAGVSQSPSNKVTEKGKDVELRCDPISGHTALYWYRQSLGQGLEFLIYFQGNSAPDKSGLPSDRFSAERTGGSVSTLTIQRTQQEDSAVYLCASSLVGSGESPLHFGNGTRLTVT.

The CDR3 spells CASSLGGVRGYEQYF. The CDR3 DNA is TGTGCCAGCAGCTTAGGAGGGGTCAGGGGCTACGAGCAGTACTTC. The rearrangement links TRBV13 to TRBJ2-7, with D tentatively TRBD1 (6 bases). The CDR3 length is 15 residues. Trimming shortened V by 0 bases and J by 3 bases, and 12 bases separated the two germline ends. Germline assignment: CDR1 PRHDT and CDR2 FYEKMQ (reference sequence).

The rearrangement uses TRBV7-2 and TRBJ2-1; possibly TRBD2 for D (5 bases). The germline V gene encodes CDR1 SGHTA and CDR2 FQGNSA. Trimming shortened V by 3 bases and J by 6 bases, and 15 bases separated the two germline ends. The CDR3 runs to 15 residues. CDR3 nucleotide sequence: TGTGCCAGCAGCTTTAGAACCTCGGGAAGCAATGAGCAGTTCTTC. Translated: CASSFRTSGSNEQFF.

J is TRBJ1-1 and V is TRBV27, with TRBD1 matching 7 bases. V lost 6 bases and J lost 3; bases outside the gene matches: 7. This CDR3 contains 14 residues. Germline-derived CDR1 and CDR2 are MNHEY and SMNVEV (reference sequence). The CDR3 is CASRKTQGYTEAFF. The CDR3 DNA is TGTGCCAGCAGGAAAACACAGGGGTACACTGAAGCTTTCTTT.

V and J are TRBV7-9 and TRBJ2-7; 7 bases align to TRBD2. The ends lost 1 base at V and 2 bases at J; junction bases unmatched: 8. CDR1 is SEHNR, CDR2 FQNEAQ, per germline (reference sequence). The CDR3 covers 16 residues. CDR3 in DNA: TGTGCCAGCAGCTTAGAGCGGGGAAACGACGCCTACGAGCAGTACTTC. This sequence encodes CASSLERGNDAYEQYF.

J is TRBJ2-5 and V is TRBV4-3; 8 positions agree with TRBD2. Germline lookup yields CDR1 LGHNA and CDR2 YSLEER. Unmatched junction bases numbered 5, after V lost 4 bases and J lost 4 bases. This CDR3 is built from 14 residues. The CDR3 bases are TGCGCCAGCAGCCTGGACGGGAGGGGAGAGACCCAGTACTTC. Its protein product is CASSLDGRGETQYF.

The V gene is TRBV6-5, the J gene TRBJ2-7, with 8 positions matching TRBD1. J lost 4 bases, V lost 6 bases, and 8 bases had no gene match. The CDR3 is 14 residues long. Looked up from germline, CDR1 is MNHEY and CDR2 is SVGAGI. CDR3 sequence reads: CASSFRTGRYEQYF. The CDR3 DNA reads TGTGCCAGCAGCTTTAGGACAGGGAGGTACGAGCAGTACTTC.

The J gene is TRBJ2-7, the V gene TRBV4-1; D gene uncertain. Germline V lookup: CDR1 MGHRA, CDR2 YSYEKL. CDR3 length: 15 amino acids. Trimming shortened V by 1 base and J by 0 bases, and 10 bases separated the two germline ends. The chain's CDR3 is CASSQAEYISYEQYF. In DNA form, the CDR3 reads TGCGCCAGCAGCCAAGCGGAGTACATCTCCTACGAGCAGTACTTC.

As for this clone: In the same sample, other DNA sequences code for this CDR3. V is TRBV4-1 and J is TRBJ1-2, with TRBD1 as a possible D gene (5 bases). Germline loops: CDR1 MGHRA, CDR2 YSYEKL. The V and J ends lost 4 bases and 3 bases respectively, with 9 bases between them. The CDR3 extends over 13 amino acids. The CDR3 nucleotides read TGCGCCAGCAGCCCCCAGGGTGACTATGGCTACACCTTC. This sequence encodes CASSPQGDYGYTF.

The chain carries TRBV7-2 and TRBJ2-7, with D possibly TRBD1 on 6 matching bases. This CDR3 contains 11 residues. Between the trimmed V and J ends, which lost 10 bases and 2 bases, there was a span of 9 bases. The germline CDR1 and CDR2 sequences are SGHTA and FQGNSA. CDR3 residues: CATDSPYEQYF. In nucleotides, the CDR3 is TGTGCCACGGACAGTCCCTACGAGCAGTACTTC.

The CDR3 DNA reads TGTGCCAGTAGTATGGGACTAGCGGTTTACGAGCAGTACTTC. It yields the protein CASSMGLAVYEQYF. The J gene is TRBJ2-7, the V gene TRBV19, with TRBD2 matching over 11 bases. With 3 bases clipped from V and 4 bases from J, the junction kept 2 bases outside the gene matches. Germline V gene lookup returns CDR1 LNHDA and CDR2 SQIVND (reference sequence). CDR3 size: 14 residues.

The chain joins TRBV25-1 to TRBJ2-5; a possible D gene is TRBD2 (5 bases). The CDR3 has 16 amino acids. V dropped 3 bases and J dropped 5 bases, with 19 bases sitting between them. Germline V CDR1 and CDR2: MGHDK, SYGVNS. The CDR3: CASSDSRGYLLETQYF. The CDR3 coding sequence is TGTGCCAGCAGTGATTCAAGAGGGTATCTTTTGGAGACCCAGTACTTC.

The chain has TRBV27 and TRBJ2-3, with D possibly being TRBD1 (6 bases). Germline V gene lookup returns CDR1 MNHEY and CDR2 SMNVEV (reference sequence). This CDR3 is 15 amino acids long. V was shortened by 7 bases and J by 4 bases, with 18 bases between the two germline ends. The CDR3 region is CASNTLQGSSDTQYF. The DNA of the CDR3 is TGTGCCAGCAACACTCTACAGGGTTCCTCAGATACGCAGTATTTT.

The CDR3 protein is CASSLRTARYTF. The DNA of the CDR3 is TGTGCCAGCAGCCTCCGGACAGCTCGGTACACCTTC. The rearrangement uses TRBV3-1 (or the pseudogene TRBV3-2) and TRBJ1-2, with D perhaps TRBD1 (6 bases). The V and J ends lost 4 bases and 11 bases respectively, with 14 bases between them. This CDR3 contains 12 residues. CDR1 and CDR2 from the germline V gene are LGHDT and YNNKEL (reference sequence).

CDR3 in DNA: TGCAGCGCCCTCAGACTAGCGGGAGAGGGCGAGCAGTACTTC. It yields the protein CSALRLAGEGEQYF. V gene TRBV29-1 combines with J gene TRBJ2-7; 12 nucleotides line up with TRBD2. Germline V gene lookup returns CDR1 SQVTM and CDR2 ANQGSEA. The CDR3 contains 14 residues. Trimming removed 7 bases from V and 6 bases from J; junction bases left unmatched: 10.

The rearrangement uses TRBV5-1 and TRBJ2-1; 7 positions agree with TRBD2. Germline assignment: CDR1 SGHRS and CDR2 YFSETQ. V trimming: 0 bases; J trimming: 5 bases; junction bases outside the gene matches: 5. This CDR3 is 15 amino acids long. The CDR3 coding sequence is TGCGCCAGCAGCTTGGGTCCTAGCGGAGACAATGAGCAGTTCTTC. Protein sequence: CASSLGPSGDNEQFF.

The chain joins TRBV28 to TRBJ1-6; TRBD1 is a possible D gene (6 bases). The length of the CDR3 is 16 residues. V was clipped by 5 bases and J by 8 bases, with 19 bases between them. Germline-derived CDR1 and CDR2 are MDHEN and SYDVKM. The CDR3 here is CASSPSWGLSHSPLHF. The CDR3 DNA reads as TGTGCCAGCAGTCCGTCGTGGGGGCTCTCTCATTCACCCCTCCACTTT.

This clone has just a few counts. V and J are TRBV6-5 and TRBJ1-5; D perhaps matches TRBD1 (5 bases). The CDR3 is 13 residues long. V shed 6 bases and J shed 3 bases, with 9 bases lying between them. Germline CDR1 and CDR2: MNHEY and SVGAGI. The CDR3 spells CASRQVLNQPQHF. For the CDR3, the DNA is TGTGCCAGCAGACAGGTCCTCAATCAGCCCCAGCATTTT.

The CDR3 loop reads CASIPPGTTRVGNEKLFF. CDR3 sequence (DNA): TGTGCCAGCATCCCCCCCGGGACAACAAGAGTCGGAAATGAAAAACTGTTTTTT. The gene calls are TRBV27 and TRBJ1-4; maybe TRBD1 (6 bases). The CDR3 has 18 residues. Deletions cut 7 bases from V and 5 bases from J, with 26 bases between. The germline CDR1 and CDR2 sequences are MNHEY and SMNVEV (reference sequence).

The V call is TRBV6-5, the J call TRBJ1-2; maybe TRBD1 (5 bases). This CDR3 spans 15 amino acids. Germline CDR1 and CDR2: MNHEY and SVGAGI. V dropped 6 bases and J dropped 7 bases, with 21 bases sitting between them. Here the CDR3 DNA reads TGTGCCAGCAGACTACTTGGCAGGGAAACTGGTGGCTACACCTTC. Amino acids: CASRLLGRETGGYTF.

The V gene is TRBV10-3, the J gene TRBJ1-2; D not certain. This CDR3 contains 15 residues. CDR1 and CDR2 from the germline V gene are ENHRY and SYGVKD. The V end lost 0 bases, the J end lost 4 bases, and 12 bases lay between the germline ends. Written as DNA, the CDR3 is TGTGCCATCAGTGAGTCCGAGGCAGATCGCTATGGCTACACCTTC. The encoded protein is CAISESEADRYGYTF.